This is a list of T cell receptor beta chains from one sample in a study of CD8+CD57+ T cells in acquired aplastic anemia. TCRdb called the reads again in MiXCR, with one record for every CDR3 protein. The sample records 400,000 to 600,000 distinct CDR3 sequences, approximately 33% being singletons. Material: sorted CD4+, CD8+, or CD8+CD57+ T cells (not recorded which) from PBMCs. These receptors all come from a human donor with aplastic anemia. CDR3s include the opening cysteine and the closing phenylalanine or tryptophan. The D gene is left open where the match is weak. Clone size is given for some rows only: seen once, a few or many times, or a class if the clone is expanded.

-	-	16	TRBJ2-1	TRBV4-2	CASSHVRDIQSNEQFF	TGTGCCAGCAGCCATGTCCGGGACATCCAGAGCAATGAGCAGTTCTTC
few	TRBD1	16	TRBJ1-5	TRBV6-1	CASSEGRDRRNQPQHF	TGTGCCAGCAGTGAAGGCAGGGACAGGAGAAATCAGCCCCAGCATTTT
-	-	15	TRBJ1-2	TRBV4-1	CASSGGPRMGYGYTF	TGCGCCAGCAGCGGTGGGCCCCGAATGGGATATGGCTACACCTTC
many	TRBD1	16	TRBJ1-6	TRBV20-1	CSVLEGTGRYNSPLHF	TGCAGTGTCCTAGAGGGGACAGGTCGCTATAATTCACCCCTCCACTTT
-	-	13	TRBJ2-7	TRBV27	CASKLGRTYEQYF	TGTGCCAGCAAACTAGGGCGGACTTACGAGCAGTACTTC
-	TRBD1	14	TRBJ2-2	TRBV29-1	CSVYRGLNTGELFF	TGCAGCGTTTACAGGGGATTGAACACCGGGGAGCTGTTTTTT
-	TRBD1	18	TRBJ1-1	TRBV9	CASSVGLGRTGVNTEAFF	TGTGCCAGCAGCGTAGGGTTAGGGAGGACAGGGGTGAACACTGAAGCTTTCTTT
few	TRBD1	12	TRBJ1-2	TRBV27	CASRTTGNGYTF	TGTGCCAGCAGAACGACAGGGAACGGCTACACCTTC
-	-	13	TRBJ2-5	TRBV14	CASTPGPRETQYF	TGTGCCAGCACCCCAGGGCCCCGGGAGACCCAGTACTTC
once	-	14	TRBJ2-5	TRBV5-4	CASSLRESQETQYF	TGTGCCAGCAGCTTGCGGGAATCCCAAGAGACCCAGTACTTC
-	TRBD2	18	TRBJ2-3	TRBV5-1	CASSKAGTSGNFADTQYF	TGCGCCAGCAGTAAGGCTGGGACTAGCGGGAACTTCGCGGATACGCAGTATTTT
few	TRBD2	16	TRBJ2-2	TRBV9	CASSVAGGSSTGELFF	TGTGCCAGCAGCGTAGCGGGCGGGAGCTCCACCGGGGAGCTGTTTTTT
few	TRBD2	15	TRBJ2-2	TRBV2	CASSGGRGGTGELFF	TGTGCCAGCAGTGGGGGGAGGGGTGGAACCGGGGAGCTGTTTTTT
few	TRBD1	17	TRBJ1-6	TRBV30	CAWSRSTGTGLGSPLHF	TGTGCCTGGAGTCGTTCGACAGGGACGGGCTTGGGGTCACCCCTCCACTTT
-	TRBD2	16	TRBJ2-1	TRBV20-1	CSAVTGLADVNGEQFF	TGCAGTGCCGTGACGGGACTAGCGGACGTTAACGGGGAGCAGTTCTTC
many	-	11	TRBJ2-7	TRBV19	CASSIADEQYF	TGTGCCAGTAGTATAGCAGACGAGCAGTACTTC
-	-	15	TRBJ1-6	TRBV30	CAWKGGSSYNSPLHF	TGTGCCTGGAAGGGCGGGAGCTCCTATAATTCACCCCTCCACTTT
-	-	11	TRBJ2-2	TRBV9	CASSETGELFF	TGTGCCAGCAGCGAAACCGGGGAGCTGTTTTTT
-	-	14	TRBJ2-1	TRBV20-1	CSALLTGRLNEQFF	TGCAGTGCTCTCCTGACAGGGAGGTTGAATGAGCAGTTCTTC
few	TRBD1	12	TRBJ1-2	TRBV29-1	CSVAGTDYGYTF	TGCAGCGTTGCTGGGACAGACTATGGCTACACCTTC
many	-	17	TRBJ1-5	TRBV11-1	CASSLYSAAHSNQPQHF	TGTGCCAGCAGCTTATATTCGGCAGCGCATAGTAATCAGCCCCAGCATTTT
many	-	13	TRBJ1-5	TRBV6-4	CASSPDLNQPQHF	TGTGCCAGCAGTCCCGACCTGAATCAGCCCCAGCATTTT
-	TRBD1	16	TRBJ2-3	TRBV15	CATSSATGASTDTQYF	TGTGCCACCAGCAGCGCGACAGGGGCGAGCACAGATACGCAGTATTTT
few	TRBD1	13	TRBJ2-5	TRBV2	CAIRGLPWETQYF	TGTGCCATCAGGGGGCTTCCTTGGGAGACCCAGTACTTC
many	TRBD2	14	TRBJ2-7	TRBV10-1	CASSEGASGSKQYF	TGCGCCAGCAGTGAGGGGGCTAGCGGGAGTAAGCAGTACTTC
many	-	14	TRBJ1-3	TRBV19	CASSRPSSGNTIYF	TGTGCCAGTAGCCGGCCAAGCTCTGGAAACACCATATATTTT
once	TRBD2	17	TRBJ2-3	TRBV20-1	CSAGVGLAGGGADTQYF	TGCAGTGCTGGAGTAGGGCTAGCGGGAGGGGGGGCAGATACGCAGTATTTT
-	-	14	TRBJ1-2	TRBV9	CASSPSGTSLGHTF	TGTGCCAGCAGCCCCTCCGGGACCTCACTTGGCCACACCTTC
few	-	17	TRBJ1-3	TRBV19	CASSTLVESGSGNTIYF	TGTGCCAGTAGTACCCTCGTCGAGTCGGGCTCTGGAAACACCATATATTTT
-	-	15	TRBJ1-1	TRBV11-1	CASSPSLDLNTEAFF	TGTGCCAGCAGCCCTAGTCTAGACTTGAACACTGAAGCTTTCTTT
few	TRBD1	13	TRBJ1-1	TRBV25-1	CASSLVGGSEAFF	TGTGCCAGCAGCTTGGTAGGGGGCAGCGAAGCTTTCTTT
-	TRBD2	15	TRBJ2-3	TRBV6-2/TRBV6-3	CASSLSGTSSNTQYF	TGTGCCAGCAGTTTATCCGGGACTAGCTCGAATACGCAGTATTTT
-	-	15	TRBJ1-5	TRBV7-2	CASSLGAVSNQPQHF	TGTGCCAGCAGCTTAGGTGCAGTCAGCAATCAGCCCCAGCATTTT
few	-	17	TRBJ2-7	TRBV15	CATSRTSVGLLSYEQYF	TGTGCCACCAGTAGAACTTCCGTGGGACTCCTCTCCTACGAGCAGTACTTC
-	-	14	TRBJ1-4	TRBV5-1	CASSLAPGSKELFF	TGCGCCAGCAGCTTGGCCCCGGGGTCAAAGGAACTGTTTTTT
-	TRBD2	16	TRBJ2-1	TRBV19	CASSPPRTSGRDEQFF	TGTGCCAGCTCACCCCCTAGGACTAGCGGGAGAGATGAGCAGTTCTTC
many	TRBD1	15	TRBJ2-4	TRBV29-1	CSIWGQGISKNIQYF	TGCAGCATTTGGGGACAGGGGATATCCAAAAACATTCAGTACTTC
-	-	13	TRBJ1-3	TRBV29-1	CSVDEASRNTIYF	TGCAGCGTTGACGAGGCCTCTAGAAACACCATATATTTT
few	-	13	TRBJ2-2	TRBV12-3/TRBV12-4	CASSLGRPGELFF	TGTGCCAGCAGTTTAGGCAGACCCGGGGAGCTGTTTTTT
-	TRBD1	18	TRBJ2-7	TRBV2	CASSRDIFGTATLRKQYF	TGTGCCAGCAGCCGAGATATCTTCGGGACAGCCACACTACGAAAGCAGTACTTC
many	TRBD1	15	TRBJ1-3	TRBV2	CASKTGLGDGNTIYF	TGTGCCAGCAAGACAGGGCTCGGGGATGGAAACACCATATATTTT
-	TRBD1	15	TRBJ1-5	TRBV4-2	CASSLIGQDGQPQHF	TGTGCCAGCAGCCTAATTGGACAGGACGGTCAGCCCCAGCATTTT
few	-	15	TRBJ1-1	TRBV9	CASSVGPGTEAEAFF	TGTGCCAGCAGCGTAGGCCCCGGGACCGAGGCTGAAGCTTTCTTT
-	TRBD2	16	TRBJ2-3	TRBV20-1	CSARAVSGGVTDTQYF	TGCAGTGCTAGAGCAGTTAGCGGGGGGGTCACAGATACGCAGTATTTT
many	-	11	TRBJ1-4	TRBV2	CASSGEEKLFF	TGTGCCAGCAGTGGGGAGGAAAAACTGTTTTTT
-	TRBD2	16	TRBJ2-7	TRBV20-1	CSARDPSSGDSYEQYF	TGCAGTGCTAGAGATCCGTCTAGCGGGGACTCCTACGAGCAGTACTTC
-	-	15	TRBJ1-5	TRBV12-3/TRBV12-4	CASSLRTEGNQPQHF	TGTGCCAGCAGTTTACGGACAGAGGGCAATCAGCCCCAGCATTTT
few	-	13	TRBJ1-4	TRBV20-1	CSASAGSNEKLFF	TGCAGTGCTAGCGCAGGGTCTAATGAAAAACTGTTTTTT
-	TRBD1	12	TRBJ2-1	TRBV12-3/TRBV12-4	CASSRTGEYQFF	TGTGCCAGCAGTAGGACAGGGGAATATCAGTTCTTC
many	-	11	TRBJ1-1	TRBV29-1	CSVDGNTEAFF	TGCAGCGTTGACGGGAACACTGAAGCTTTCTTT
-	-	16	TRBJ1-1	TRBV10-3	CASSEGHCLRNTEAFF	TGTGCCAGCAGTGAGGGACATTGTCTGAGGAACACTGAAGCTTTCTTT
few	-	14	TRBJ1-1	TRBV7-8	CASSVRRENPEAFF	TGTGCCAGCAGCGTACGCAGGGAAAACCCTGAAGCTTTCTTT
-	TRBD2	14	TRBJ2-7	TRBV5-1	CASSPGRGVGEQYF	TGCGCCAGCAGCCCGGGACGGGGGGTAGGCGAGCAGTACTTC